This T cell receptor (beta chain) is drawn from a study of cytomegalovirus exposure and HLA in healthy donors. CDR3 length: 15 amino acids. The germline V and J ends were trimmed by 5 bases and 7 bases, with 18 bases remaining between them. The germline CDR1 and CDR2 sequences are SGHNT and YENEEA. PCR amplification relied on 60 Vbeta primers (plus 13 Jbeta primers). Measured with immunoSEQ multiplex PCR; TCRdb has only the in-frame clones, and not every one. Reported are approximately 37,000 clones; the ten largest clones contain over 3.5%. V is TRBV11-3 and J is TRBJ2-1, with a weak D call TRBD2 (6 bases). The sequenced sample consisted of PBMCs. This TCR was sampled from a male donor in good health and CMV-seronegative. The CDR3 here is CASSVPSGGANEQFF. The CDR3 nucleotides are TGTGCCAGCAGCGTCCCGTCCGGGGGAGCGAATGAGCAGTTCTTC.